The present T cell receptor (beta chain) was sequenced within a study of siplizumab effects on memory and regulatory T cells (dated by TCRdb to the late 2010s). About the investigation overall: The study looked at the effect of siplizumab, an anti-CD2 antibody, on alloreactive T-cell subsets in allogeneic mixed lymphocyte reactions made from human PBMCs. What the work shows at the level of the full study, not this receptor alone: No functional confirmation was obtained for the suppressive function of proliferating Tregs from siplizumab cultures. In reactions with siplizumab, an average of approximately 69% of mappable alloreactive CD4+ clones were Treg-derived, compared with around 30% in control reactions. The cumulative frequency of alloreactive sequences traceable to unstimulated CD4+ memory T cells was significantly reduced by siplizumab. Greater diversity appeared to be present in unstimulated naive T cells than in memory T cells, and a substantial contribution to the alloresponse seemed to be made by naive cells. For roughly 75-97% of proliferating CD4+ or CD8+ clones, no naive or memory phenotype could be assigned. Because sequences at frequencies below about 10^-5 were poorly captured, only a minor fraction of alloreactive clones could be mapped back to unstimulated subsets.

As regards this clone: Its antigen is still unknown. Base qualities are not at hand, and no much larger clone is one base apart.

The CDR3 numbers 16 residues from cysteine through phenylalanine. Solely the CDR3 DNA is kept, with 48 bases framed from the first base. The V end gives up 5 bases and the J end 7 bases, leaving 8 bases in the junction not matched to a gene. The germline V gene (reference sequence) specifies SEHNR as CDR1 and FQNEAQ as CDR2. Library method: the immunoSEQ multiplex PCR assay. Roughly 10^5 TCR templates per sample were assayed on the deep sequencing platform. Genomic DNA extracted from sorted T cells was the material used for TCRbeta CDR3 sequencing. As for the original processing: The R programming language was used for clonal analysis of the TCRbeta CDR3 data. Alloreactive CD4+ and CD8+ clones were defined by comparing unstimulated samples with post-reaction CFSE-low samples. Regulatory or non-regulatory origin was assigned to alloreactive CD4+ clones by matching of sequences to sorted unstimulated Treg and non-Treg repertoires. TCRdb obtained this table from immuneACCESS and retained in-frame rearrangements with V and J assigned. These tables miss some clones; where compared with another copy, unresolved V genes account for less than half of the shortfall, and the remainder is unexplained. V, J and clone size were drawn from that table, and D and trimming were deduced from the DNA. Within this sample are over 45,000 clones, with about 98% of them counted one time only. Approximately 0.99% of the sample rests with the top ten.

In addition, sequencing in three donor pairs included unstimulated CD8+ effector memory subsets alongside CD4+ naive, CD8+ naive, CD8+ TEMRA and CD4+ memory subsets. TCRbeta CDR3 sequencing was performed on sorted unstimulated T cells and on proliferating T cells recovered from mixed lymphocyte reactions. Fresh whole blood from fewer than 11 HLA-typed healthy donors was used to isolate PBMCs. The chain employs TRBV7-9 and TRBJ2-7, with 16 middle bases fitting TRBD2. This clonotype was obtained from a human donor in good health. Sequencing input: naive CD8+ T cells sorted from blood. The cell subset or site label of this sample denotes: unstimulated naive T cells. The CDR3 corresponds to CASSPGTSGRVEEQYF. The bases are TGTGCCAGCAGCCCCGGGACTAGCGGGAGGGTCGAAGAGCAGTACTTC.